The clone carrying this TCR beta chain has only a few counts. The antigen is unknown. CDR1 is SGHKS, CDR2 YYEKEE, per germline (reference sequence). The CDR3 consists of 14 residues. V shed 2 bases and J shed 2 bases, with 8 bases lying between them. The data stem from a study of early T cells in non-severe SARS-CoV-2 infection. Overall study context: Sequencing used unsorted whole-blood bulk RNA, so chains lack pairing. Study-wide results and caveats: Matching results from VDJdb favored anti-spike CD8 responses, leaving private and CD4 specificities undetected.

The library protocol tagged individual cDNA molecules with unique molecular identifiers. MiXCR, run by TCRdb on the 5' RACE reads, gives a single entry per CDR3 protein. This sample has 37,000 or so distinct CDR3 sequences, with approximately 6.1% found just once. This TCR was recovered from an adult who was a healthcare worker with PCR-confirmed SARS-CoV-2 infection or an uninfected control (not recorded which). This sequence joins TRBV5-5 and TRBJ2-1; no clear D. The sample was whole blood. This CDR3 reads CASSFGQTYNEQFF. The CDR3, as DNA: TGTGCCAGCAGCTTCGGGCAAACCTACAATGAGCAGTTCTTC.